These 4 T cell receptor beta chains were all obtained from the same sample, sequenced in a study of beta chain features in type 1 diabetes. Every isolated RNA sample was fully reverse transcribed, so sequencing captured expressed TCRB transcripts. TCRdb keeps only in-frame clones here, not all; method: immunoSEQ multiplex PCR. The sample contains around 240,000 clones, over 8.5% of which appear only once. The sample comprised naive CD4+ T cells from blood. The receptors come from a woman aged 18-29 years in good health.

This clone has only a few counts. V is TRBV7-8 and J is TRBJ2-1; D is unresolved. Per the germline V gene, CDR1 is SGHVS and CDR2 is FQNEAQ. There are 13 residues in the CDR3. The ends were cut back, 1 base at V and 9 bases at J, with 10 bases in the middle. The CDR3 spells CASSLDLEVEQFF. CDR3 sequence (DNA): TGTGCCAGCAGCTTAGACCTAGAGGTTGAGCAGTTCTTC.

This clone came up a few times. The chain has TRBV30 and TRBJ2-5; 10 bases fit TRBD1. The germline V gene has CDR1 GTSNPN and CDR2 SVGIG (reference sequence). V gave up 8 bases and J gave up 4 bases; unmatched junction bases: 4. CDR3 length: 12 residues. The CDR3 nucleotides are TGTGCCGGGACAGGGGCAGGAGAGACCCAGTACTTC. Translation: CAGTGAGETQYF.

Only a few counts were recorded for this clone. The gene calls are TRBV5-8 and TRBJ2-5; 8 nucleotides match TRBD1. The germline V gene encodes CDR1 SGHTS and CDR2 YDEGEE. The V gene end was trimmed by 2 bases and the J gene end by 2 bases; junction bases not matched to a gene: 5. The CDR3 is made up of 15 amino acids. The DNA of the CDR3 is TGTGCCAGCAGCTTAACAGGGGGGAAGCAAGAGACCCAGTACTTC. Residues: CASSLTGGKQETQYF.

This clone was seen a few times. This sequence joins TRBV7-2 and TRBJ2-7; D is undetermined. The germline V gene has CDR1 SGHTA and CDR2 FQGNSA. The CDR3 is made up of 14 amino acids. Trimming removed 1 base from V and 7 bases from J, with 14 bases in between. CDR3 amino acids: CASSLVLQTGEQYF. In DNA, the CDR3 is TGTGCCAGCAGCTTAGTTCTCCAGACGGGTGAGCAGTACTTC. The entire variable domain, with the rest obtained from reference TRBV7-2 and TRBJ2-7, is as follows: GAGVSQSPSNKVTEKGKDVELRCDPISGHTALYWYRQSLGQGLEFLIYFQGNSAPDKSGLPSDRFSAERTGGSVSTLTIQRTQQEDSAVYLCASSLVLQTGEQYFGPGTRLTVT.